The source of this T cell receptor (beta chain) is a study of blood T cells in healthy people across ages. This CDR3 comprises 16 residues. Germline loops: CDR1 SGHKS, CDR2 YYEKEE (reference sequence). Deletions cut 3 bases from V and 2 bases from J, with 18 bases between. Alongside a J-beta primer mix, a sample-barcoded 5' primer served in a second PCR lasting roughly 6 to 12 cycles. From each sample, at least 2.5 million paired-end reads containing CDR3 were obtained. TCRdb itself ran the 5' RACE reads through MiXCR, one entry per CDR3 protein. The repertoire includes 650,000 to 800,000 distinct CDR3 sequences, 40% to 50% of them detected once, and around 18% sits in the top ten.

This TCR was recovered from a man between 60 and 70 years old in good health. Sequencing was performed on blood. The chain combines TRBV5-5 with TRBJ2-7, with D perhaps TRBD1 or TRBD2 (6 bases each). CDR3 sequence reads: CASSYPPGAQAYEQYF. The CDR3 nucleotides read TGTGCCAGCAGCTATCCCCCGGGGGCGCAGGCCTACGAGCAGTACTTC.